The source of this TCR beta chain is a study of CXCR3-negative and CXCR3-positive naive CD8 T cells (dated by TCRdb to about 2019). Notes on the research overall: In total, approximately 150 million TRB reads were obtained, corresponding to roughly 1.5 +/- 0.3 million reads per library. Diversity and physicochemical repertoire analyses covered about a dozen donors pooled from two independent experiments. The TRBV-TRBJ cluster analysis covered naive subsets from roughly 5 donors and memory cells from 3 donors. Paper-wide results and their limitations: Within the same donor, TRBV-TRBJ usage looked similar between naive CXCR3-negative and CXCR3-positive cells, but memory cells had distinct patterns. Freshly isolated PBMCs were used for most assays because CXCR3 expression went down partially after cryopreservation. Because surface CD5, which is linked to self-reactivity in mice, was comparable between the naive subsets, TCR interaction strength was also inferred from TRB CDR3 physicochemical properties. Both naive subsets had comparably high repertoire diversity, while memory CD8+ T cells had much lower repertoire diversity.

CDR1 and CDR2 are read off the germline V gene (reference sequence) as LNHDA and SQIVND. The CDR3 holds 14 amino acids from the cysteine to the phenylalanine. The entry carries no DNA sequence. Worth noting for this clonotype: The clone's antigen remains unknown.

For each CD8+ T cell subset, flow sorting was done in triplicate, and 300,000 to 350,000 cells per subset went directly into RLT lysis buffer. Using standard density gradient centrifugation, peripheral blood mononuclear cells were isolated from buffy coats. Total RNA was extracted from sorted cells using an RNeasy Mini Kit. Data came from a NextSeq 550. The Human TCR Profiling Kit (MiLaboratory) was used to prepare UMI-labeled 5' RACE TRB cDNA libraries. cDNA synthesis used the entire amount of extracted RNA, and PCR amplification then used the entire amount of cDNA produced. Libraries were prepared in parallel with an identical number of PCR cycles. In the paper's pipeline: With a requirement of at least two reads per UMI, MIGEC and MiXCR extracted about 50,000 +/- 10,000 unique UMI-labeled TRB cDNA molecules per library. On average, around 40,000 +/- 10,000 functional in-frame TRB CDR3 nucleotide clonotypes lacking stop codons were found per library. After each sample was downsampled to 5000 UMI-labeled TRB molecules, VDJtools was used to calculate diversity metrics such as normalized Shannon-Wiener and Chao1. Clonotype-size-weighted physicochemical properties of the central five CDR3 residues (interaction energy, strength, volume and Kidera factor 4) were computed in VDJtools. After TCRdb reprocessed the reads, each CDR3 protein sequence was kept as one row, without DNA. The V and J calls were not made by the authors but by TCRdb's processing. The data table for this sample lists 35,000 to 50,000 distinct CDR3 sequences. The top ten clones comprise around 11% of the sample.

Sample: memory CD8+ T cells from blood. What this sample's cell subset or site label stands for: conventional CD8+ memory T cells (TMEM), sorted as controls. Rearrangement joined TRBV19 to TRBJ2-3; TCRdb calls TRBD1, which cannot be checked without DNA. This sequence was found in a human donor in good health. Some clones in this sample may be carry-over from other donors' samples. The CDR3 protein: CASSSPSGTDTQYF.